This T cell receptor beta chain was identified during a study of T cells after yellow fever vaccination (dated by TCRdb to between 2017 and 2020). In the study overall: Libraries from fractions with low cell numbers were prepared with the SMART-Seq v4 Ultra Low Input RNA kit. The cohort comprised two healthy male donors, one aged 18 to 30 and one aged 30 to 40 years. Bulk PBMC replicates and cell subsets were isolated from blood drawn at multiple timepoints before and after both primary and secondary immunization. To follow T-cell clones before and after both primary and booster YFV17D yellow fever vaccination, bulk TCR alpha and beta repertoires underwent longitudinal sequencing. What the study reported, not specific to this receptor: The study included only a couple of donors, which limits how far the findings can be generalized. Because abundant contaminating clonotypes from the bulk population could be contained in FACS-sorted repertoires, computational filtering was required. After the booster, most of the clones that had expanded following primary vaccination were detected again (almost 98% of CD4 and around 88% of CD8), which suggests that memory was broadly maintained. Compared with the primary T-cell response, the secondary T-cell response was weaker but faster, peaking on day 5 rather than day 15. A small fraction of clonotypes appeared in both the CD4 and CD8 compartments, likely as a result of convergent recombination.

V lost 0 bases and J lost 6 bases; the stretch between them is 14 bases long. From its cysteine to its phenylalanine, the CDR3 spans 15 amino acids. Only the CDR3 DNA stays, 45 bases, in frame from base 1. The germline V gene encodes CDR1 ENHRY and CDR2 SYGVKD. Instrument used: Illumina NovaSeq 6000. TCR cDNA was synthesized by 5'RACE template switching, through which a universal primer site and unique molecular identifiers were introduced. Priming of cDNA synthesis was performed from both the TCR alpha and TCR beta constant segments. Libraries were amplified in two PCR steps, with sample barcodes and sequencing adapters added in the second step. Sequencing of the libraries was done on either Illumina HiSeq 2500 (2x100 bp) or NovaSeq (2x150 bp). In the source study's methods: Demultiplexing of reads and collapsing into UMI consensus sequences were performed with MIGEC, and V(D)J alignment was carried out with MiXCR. Vaccine-responding clonotypes were defined with edgeR using replicate PBMC samples, requiring FDR below 0.01 and a log2 fold change above 5 up to day 15. Each bulk clonotype received a CD4 or CD8 identity based on whether the sequenced CD4 or CD8 repertoire contained that clonotype at higher abundance. TCRdb reanalyzed the raw reads on its own, using fastp at Q25 for trimming and MiXCR for clone calling, and kept in-frame beta chains. Rows are unified per CDR3 protein, each entry keeping the most common DNA and genes. The V and J calls and clone size are TCRdb's, not the authors'. Within this sample are 250,000 to 400,000 distinct CDR3 sequences, with 4.1% of them counted one time only. In total, the top ten clones hold roughly 24% of the sample.

Worth noting for this clonotype: There is no known antigen for this receptor. Base qualities were left out, and no much larger clone turns up one base away.

Interpreted using the paper, the treatment or condition label stands for: live attenuated yellow fever vaccine strain. At every blood-draw timepoint, two biological replicates of bulk PBMCs were collected. PBMCs were isolated from peripheral blood using a standard Ficoll-Paque protocol. RNA was extracted with TriZol from bulk PBMCs, CD4 and CD8 fractions, and dextramer-positive and dextramer-negative fractions. Specimen: PBMCs, collected 5 days after the yellow fever booster vaccination. This clonotype was sampled from a man younger than 35 who received the YFV17D yellow fever vaccine. The rearranged segments are TRBV10-3 and TRBJ1-2, with a tentative D gene TRBD1 over 6 matching bases. The CDR3 is CAISESRTEPDGYTF. The nucleotide sequence is given as TGTGCCATCAGTGAGTCCCGGACAGAACCGGATGGCTACACCTTC.